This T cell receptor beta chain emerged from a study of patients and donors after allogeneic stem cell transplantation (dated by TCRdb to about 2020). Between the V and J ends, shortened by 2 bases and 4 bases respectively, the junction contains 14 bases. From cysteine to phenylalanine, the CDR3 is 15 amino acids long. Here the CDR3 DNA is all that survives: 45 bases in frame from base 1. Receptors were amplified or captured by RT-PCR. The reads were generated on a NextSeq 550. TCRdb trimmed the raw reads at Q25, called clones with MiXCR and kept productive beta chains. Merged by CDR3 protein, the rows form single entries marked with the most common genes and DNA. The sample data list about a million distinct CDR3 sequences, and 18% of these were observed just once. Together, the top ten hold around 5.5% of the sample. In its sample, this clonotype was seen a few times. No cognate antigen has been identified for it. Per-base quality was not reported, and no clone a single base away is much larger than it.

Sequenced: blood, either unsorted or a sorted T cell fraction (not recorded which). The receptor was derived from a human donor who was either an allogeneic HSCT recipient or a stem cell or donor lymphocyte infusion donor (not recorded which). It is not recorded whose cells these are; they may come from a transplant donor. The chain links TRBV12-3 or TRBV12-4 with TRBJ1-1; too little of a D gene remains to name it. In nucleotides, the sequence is TGTGCCAGCAGTTTAAGTGGACCCCGGAGCACTGAAGCTTTCTTT. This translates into CASSLSGPRSTEAFF.